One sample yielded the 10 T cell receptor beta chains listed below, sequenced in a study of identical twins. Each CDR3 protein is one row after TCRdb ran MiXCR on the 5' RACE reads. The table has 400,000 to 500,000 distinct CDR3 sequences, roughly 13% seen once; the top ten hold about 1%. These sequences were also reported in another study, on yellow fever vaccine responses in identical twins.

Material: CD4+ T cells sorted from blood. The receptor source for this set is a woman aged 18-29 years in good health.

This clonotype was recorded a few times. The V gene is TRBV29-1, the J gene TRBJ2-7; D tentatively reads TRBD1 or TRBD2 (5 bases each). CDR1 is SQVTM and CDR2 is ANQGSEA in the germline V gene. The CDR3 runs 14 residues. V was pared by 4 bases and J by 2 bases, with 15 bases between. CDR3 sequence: CSVVRGAGAYEQYF. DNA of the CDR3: TGCAGCGTTGTGAGGGGCGCTGGGGCCTACGAGCAGTACTTC.

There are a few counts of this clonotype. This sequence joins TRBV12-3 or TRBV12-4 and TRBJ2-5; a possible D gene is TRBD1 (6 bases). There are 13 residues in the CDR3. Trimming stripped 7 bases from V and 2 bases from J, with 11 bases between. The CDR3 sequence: CASNRERQETQYF. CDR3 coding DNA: TGTGCCAGCAACAGGGAGCGGCAAGAGACCCAGTACTTC.

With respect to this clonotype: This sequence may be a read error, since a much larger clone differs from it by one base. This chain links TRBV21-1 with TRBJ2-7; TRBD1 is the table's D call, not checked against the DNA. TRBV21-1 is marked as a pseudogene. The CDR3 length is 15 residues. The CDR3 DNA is TGTGCCAGCCCGGACAGAGTAGGCCTTGACTACGAGCAGTACTTC. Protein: CASPDRVGLDYEQYF.

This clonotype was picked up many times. CDR3 sequence: CASSLVGIGNNEQFF. The CDR3 nucleotides read TGCGCCAGCAGCTTGGTAGGGATAGGTAACAATGAGCAGTTCTTC. The chain combines TRBV5-1 with TRBJ2-1, with D hard to call. The V and J ends lost 0 bases and 5 bases respectively, with 12 bases between them. The CDR3 totals 15 residues. Germline loops: CDR1 SGHRS, CDR2 YFSETQ.

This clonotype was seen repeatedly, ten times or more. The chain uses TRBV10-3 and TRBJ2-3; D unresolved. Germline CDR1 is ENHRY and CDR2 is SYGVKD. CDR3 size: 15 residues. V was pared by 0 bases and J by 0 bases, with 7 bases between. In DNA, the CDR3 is TGTGCCATCAGTGAGTCCCTGGTTAGCACAGATACGCAGTATTTT. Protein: CAISESLVSTDTQYF.

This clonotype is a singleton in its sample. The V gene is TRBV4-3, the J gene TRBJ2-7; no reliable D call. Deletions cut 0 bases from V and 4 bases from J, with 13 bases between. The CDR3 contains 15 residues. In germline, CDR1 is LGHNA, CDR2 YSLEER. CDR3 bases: TGCGCCAGCAGCCAAGATGGGTTCCCTGAGTACGAGCAGTACTTC. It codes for CASSQDGFPEYEQYF.

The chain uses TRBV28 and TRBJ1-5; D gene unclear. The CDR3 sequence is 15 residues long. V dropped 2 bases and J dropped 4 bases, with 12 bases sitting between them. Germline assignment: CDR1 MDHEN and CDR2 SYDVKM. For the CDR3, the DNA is TGTGCCAGCAGTTTAAGGGAACTAGGAAATCAGCCCCAGCATTTT. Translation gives CASSLRELGNQPQHF.

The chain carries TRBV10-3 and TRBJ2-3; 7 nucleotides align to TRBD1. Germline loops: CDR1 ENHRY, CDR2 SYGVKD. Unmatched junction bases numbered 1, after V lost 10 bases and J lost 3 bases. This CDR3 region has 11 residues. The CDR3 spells CATGQTDTQYF. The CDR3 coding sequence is TGTGCCACGGGACAGACAGATACGCAGTATTTT.

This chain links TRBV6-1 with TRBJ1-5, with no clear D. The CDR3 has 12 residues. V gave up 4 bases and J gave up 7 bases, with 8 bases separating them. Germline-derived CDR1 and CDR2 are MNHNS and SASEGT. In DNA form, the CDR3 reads TGTGCCAGCAGTGCTGGAGGACAGCCCCAGCATTTT. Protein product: CASSAGGQPQHF.

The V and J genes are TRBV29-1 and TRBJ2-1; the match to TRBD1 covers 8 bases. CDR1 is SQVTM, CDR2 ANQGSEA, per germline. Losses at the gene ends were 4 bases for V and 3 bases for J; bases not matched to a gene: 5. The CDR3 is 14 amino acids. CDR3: CSVGDRGIYNEQFF. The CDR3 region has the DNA TGCAGCGTTGGTGACAGGGGTATCTACAATGAGCAGTTCTTC.